Listed below are T cell receptor beta chains from one sample, sequenced in a study of cytomegalovirus exposure and HLA in healthy donors. The method was immunoSEQ multiplex PCR; TCRdb's version includes in-frame clones alone and lacks a portion of them. This table has 70,000 to 80,000 clones, about four fifths appearing once. Sequencing input: PBMCs. These receptors were collected from a man younger than 35 in good health and CMV-seronegative. The CDR3 runs from the conserved cysteine through the conserved F or W. Each record gives: V gene, CDR3 length, clone size, D gene, J gene, CDR3 DNA, CDR3 protein. D genes are given only for firm matches. A row's size may be missing; if present it is once, few, many or a size class.

>TRBV2|13|NA|NA|TRBJ2-3
TGTGCCAGCAGGCGGGGAGAGATAGATACGCAGTATTTT
CASRRGEIDTQYF
>TRBV27|16|NA|TRBD2|TRBJ2-3
TGTGCCAGCAGTCTGACTAGCAGAGCTAGCACAGATACGCAGTATTTT
CASSLTSRASTDTQYF
>TRBV30|11|NA|NA|TRBJ2-7
TGTGCCTGGAGTGGAGTCCTCGAGCAGTACTTC
CAWSGVLEQYF
>TRBV29-1|12|NA|NA|TRBJ2-7
TGCACCCTGAGGGACTTCTCCTACGAGCAGTACTTC
CTLRDFSYEQYF
>TRBV28|14|NA|TRBD1|TRBJ1-5
TGTGCCAGCAGTTCGGACAGGGGGCATCAGCCCCAGCATTTT
CASSSDRGHQPQHF
>TRBV30|17|NA|NA|TRBJ1-5
TGTGCCTGGAGTCAAAACCAGGGCCAAAATAGCAATCAGCCCCAGCATTTT
CAWSQNQGQNSNQPQHF
>TRBV6-1|13|NA|NA|TRBJ1-1
TGTGCCAGTAGTTCCCCGTTGAACACTGAAGCTTTCTTT
CASSSPLNTEAFF
>TRBV5-1|15|NA|NA|TRBJ2-1
TGCGCCAGCAGCGCGGAACTAGGTATGTCTGCTGAGCAGTTCTTC
CASSAELGMSAEQFF
>TRBV7-6|14|NA|TRBD1|TRBJ1-1
TGTGCCAGCAGCGCGAGGGACAGCAACACTGAAGCTTTCTTT
CASSARDSNTEAFF
>TRBV28|13|NA|NA|TRBJ1-5
TGTGCCAGCAGCGACAGTTTGGGTCAGCCCCAGCATTTT
CASSDSLGQPQHF
>TRBV9|16|NA|TRBD2|TRBJ2-1
TGTGCCAGCAGCGTAGTGCGCGACTCGGGGGGAGGTGAGCAGTTCTTC
CASSVVRDSGGGEQFF
>TRBV19|17|few|NA|TRBJ1-5
TGTGCCAGTAGTCCTCAAACAACCCTCCTAGGCAATCAGCCCCAGCATTTT
CASSPQTTLLGNQPQHF
>TRBV7-2|16|NA|NA|TRBJ2-7
TGTGCCAGCAGCTCACACCCCGCGGCGGGGGCCCACGAGCAGTACTTC
CASSSHPAAGAHEQYF
>TRBV5-1|15|few|TRBD1|TRBJ2-3
TGCGCCAGCAGCTCGGGGACAGGGAGCACAGATACGCAGTATTTT
CASSSGTGSTDTQYF
>TRBV11-1|15|NA|TRBD2|TRBJ2-7
TGTGCCAGCAGCTCCGGACTAGCGCTAACCTACGAGCAGTACTTC
CASSSGLALTYEQYF
>TRBV7-9|15|NA|TRBD2|TRBJ2-2
TGTGCCAGCAGGGTCACTAGCGGATACACCGGGGAGCTGTTTTTT
CASRVTSGYTGELFF
>TRBV27|19|NA|TRBD1|TRBJ2-6
TGTGCCAGCAATATAGGGCCGGGACAGGGTGCTTCTGGGGCCAACGTCCTGACTTTC
CASNIGPGQGASGANVLTF
>TRBV5-6|16|NA|NA|TRBJ1-3
TGTGCCAGCAGCTTATACAGGCCCTTCTCTGGAAACACCATATATTTT
CASSLYRPFSGNTIYF
>TRBV10-1|16|NA|TRBD2|TRBJ2-7
TGCGCCAGCAGTGGGTTTAGCGGGGGGCCGTTCTACGAGCAGTACTTC
CASSGFSGGPFYEQYF
>TRBV18|14|NA|NA|TRBJ2-3
TGTGCCAGCTCACTCGGGTCGGGGACAGATACGCAGTATTTT
CASSLGSGTDTQYF
>TRBV27|16|once|TRBD2|TRBJ2-7
TGTGCCAGCAGTTTAGGGTTGGCTAGCGGAGCCTACGAGCAGTACTTC
CASSLGLASGAYEQYF
>TRBV10-3|14|NA|NA|TRBJ2-1
TGTGCCATCAGTGAGTCTACGGTCGCGGATGAGCAGTTCTTC
CAISESTVADEQFF
>TRBV10-2|16|NA|TRBD2|TRBJ2-1
TGCGCCAGCAGTGAGTCGGCCGGGACTAGAGACAATGAGCAGTTCTTC
CASSESAGTRDNEQFF
>TRBV27|16|NA|TRBD1|TRBJ1-2
TGTGCCAGCGTGCTGAACCGGGACAGACCTAACTATGGCTACACCTTC
CASVLNRDRPNYGYTF
>TRBV7-2|13|NA|NA|TRBJ1-2
TGTGCCAGCAGCTTGGGCAGGGGCGGTGGCTACACCTTC
CASSLGRGGGYTF
>TRBV6-1|15|NA|TRBD2|TRBJ2-3
TGTGCCAGCAGCCAGACTAGCGGGAGGGCAGATACGCAGTATTTT
CASSQTSGRADTQYF
>TRBV7-2|16|NA|TRBD2|TRBJ2-1
TGTGCCAGCAGCTTAGGACTAGCGGGGGGTTACAATGAGCAGTTCTTC
CASSLGLAGGYNEQFF
>TRBV4-1|14|NA|NA|TRBJ1-4
TGCGCCAGCAGCCAAGTAACAACTAATGAAAAACTGTTTTTT
CASSQVTTNEKLFF
>TRBV27|15|NA|TRBD1|TRBJ1-2
TGTGCCAGCAGTTTGCGCACTGGGACAGGGGGCGGCTACACCTTC
CASSLRTGTGGGYTF
>TRBV7-3|13|NA|NA|TRBJ2-7
TGTGCCAGCAGCTCACAGGTGGCCTACGAGCAGTACTTC
CASSSQVAYEQYF
>TRBV7-2|16|NA|NA|TRBJ2-3
TGTGCCAGCAGCACCTCCGGGACTTTAATCGCAGATACGCAGTATTTT
CASSTSGTLIADTQYF
>TRBV6-4|15|NA|TRBD2|TRBJ2-7
TGTGCCAGCAGTCTACAAAGCGGGGGGCCCTACGAGCAGTACTTC
CASSLQSGGPYEQYF
>TRBV28|12|NA|TRBD1|TRBJ1-1
TGTGCCGGCAATTCAGGGGGCACTGAAGCTTTCTTT
CAGNSGGTEAFF
>TRBV4-1|14|once|NA|TRBJ2-7
TGCGCCAGCAGCCACAGACAGGCGGCCTACGAGCAGTACTTC
CASSHRQAAYEQYF
>TRBV23-1|15|NA|TRBD1|TRBJ1-2
TGCGCCAGCAGTCGCAATGGGACAGGTAATCATGGCTACACCTTC
CASSRNGTGNHGYTF
>TRBV28|18|NA|TRBD2|TRBJ2-3
TGTGCCAGCAGTTTATGCCATAGCGGGAGTATCAGCGCAGATACGCAGTATTTT
CASSLCHSGSISADTQYF
>TRBV5-8|15|NA|NA|TRBJ2-7
TGTGCCAGCAGCTTGGCCGGGGGGCCTTCCTACGAGCAGTACTTC
CASSLAGGPSYEQYF
>TRBV14|14|NA|NA|TRBJ2-2
TGTGCCAGCAGCCAGGGGGCTTACACCGGGGAGCTGTTTTTT
CASSQGAYTGELFF
>TRBV28|13|NA|NA|TRBJ1-2
TGTGCCAGCAGCGCCACGGCCGTGAGGGGCTACACCTTC
CASSATAVRGYTF
>TRBV5-6|16|once|TRBD1|TRBJ2-1
TGTGCCAGCAGCCGACCGGCCCGACAGGGCGCAAATGAGCAGTTCTTC
CASSRPARQGANEQFF
>TRBV7-2|15|NA|TRBD1|TRBJ1-4
TGTGCCAGCAGCTTTGCCGGACAGGGGACTGAAAAACTGTTTTTT
CASSFAGQGTEKLFF
>TRBV6-5|14|NA|NA|TRBJ2-7
TGTGCCAGCAGTTACCGTGGGCAGGGCTACGAGCAGTACTTC
CASSYRGQGYEQYF
>TRBV15|15|NA|NA|TRBJ1-1
TGTGCCACCAGCCCCCAGACAGGCCGCATCACTGAAGCTTTCTTT
CATSPQTGRITEAFF
>TRBV19|14|NA|TRBD1|TRBJ2-3
TGTGCCAGTAGCGTGAGGGGGCAGGAAGATACGCAGTATTTT
CASSVRGQEDTQYF
>TRBV2|16|NA|TRBD1|TRBJ1-5
TGTGCCAGCAGTGACCCTGGGACAGGGATAATCATCCCCCAGCATTTT
CASSDPGTGIIIPQHF
>TRBV18|14|once|NA|TRBJ2-2
TGTGCCAGCTCACGAGACAGCGGGTCCGGGGAGCTGTTTTTT
CASSRDSGSGELFF
>TRBV5-1|15|NA|TRBD2|TRBJ2-3
TGCGCCAGCACCTTTCTAGCGGGCAGCACAGATACGCAGTATTTT
CASTFLAGSTDTQYF
>TRBV9|14|NA|NA|TRBJ2-3
TGTGCCAGCAGCGTAGCTTCAGATTCAGATACGCAGTATTTT
CASSVASDSDTQYF
>TRBV28|13|few|NA|TRBJ1-1
TGTGCCAGCATGCTGCTCGGAGGCACTGAAGCTTTCTTT
CASMLLGGTEAFF
>TRBV19|14|NA|NA|TRBJ1-5
TGTGCCAGTATCGGACATCTTAGCAATCAGCCCCAGCATTTT
CASIGHLSNQPQHF
>TRBV4-3|13|many|NA|TRBJ2-2
TGCGCCAGCAGCAAAGGGGAGGCCGGGGAGCTGTTTTTT
CASSKGEAGELFF
>TRBV6-1|17|NA|NA|TRBJ1-3
TGTGCCAGCAGTGAAGGCTCAACCCGACTCTCTGGAAACACCATATATTTT
CASSEGSTRLSGNTIYF
>TRBV5-6|17|once|NA|TRBJ1-3
TGTGCCAGCAGCTTGGGGAGGACTCCCTGGTCTGGAAACACCATATATTTT
CASSLGRTPWSGNTIYF